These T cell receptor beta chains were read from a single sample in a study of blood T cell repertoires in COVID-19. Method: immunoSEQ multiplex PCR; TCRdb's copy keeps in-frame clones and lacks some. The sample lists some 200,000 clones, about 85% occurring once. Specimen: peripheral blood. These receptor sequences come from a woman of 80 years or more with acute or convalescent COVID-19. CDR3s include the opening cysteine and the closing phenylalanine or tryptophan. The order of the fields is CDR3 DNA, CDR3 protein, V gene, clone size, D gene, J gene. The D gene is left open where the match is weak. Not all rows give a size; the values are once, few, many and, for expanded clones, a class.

DNA: TGTGCCAGTAGTATACGGGGACTAGCGGGACTTGGCGAGCAGTTCTTC
CDR3: CASSIRGLAGLGEQFF
V: TRBV19
size: .
D: TRBD2
J: TRBJ2-1

DNA: TGTGCCAGCAGCTTGCAGGGGACAAACACCGGGGAGCTGTTTTTT
CDR3: CASSLQGTNTGELFF
V: TRBV5-4
size: .
D: .
J: TRBJ2-2

DNA: TGTGCCAGCAGCTTAGGGGCGGCGGGAGTAGATACGCAGTATTTT
CDR3: CASSLGAAGVDTQYF
V: TRBV7-9
size: .
D: TRBD2
J: TRBJ2-3

DNA: TGTGCCAGTAAGGGGCCGGGCAGATCTAATGAAAAACTGTTTTTT
CDR3: CASKGPGRSNEKLFF
V: TRBV19
size: .
D: .
J: TRBJ1-4

DNA: TGTGCCAGCAGCTTGGGAGATAACACTGAAGCTTTCTTT
CDR3: CASSLGDNTEAFF
V: TRBV7-8
size: .
D: .
J: TRBJ1-1

DNA: TGTGCCAGCAGCTTAGGAGGCAGTTCTAGCAATCAGCCCCAGCATTTT
CDR3: CASSLGGSSSNQPQHF
V: TRBV7-2
size: .
D: .
J: TRBJ1-5

DNA: TGTGCCAGCAGCCCCCGCGGGAGCTCTGGGGCCAACGTCCTGACTTTC
CDR3: CASSPRGSSGANVLTF
V: TRBV11-3
size: .
D: TRBD2
J: TRBJ2-6

DNA: TGTGCCAGTAGTGTTTCGGCTAGCGCTACATACGAGCAGTACTTC
CDR3: CASSVSASATYEQYF
V: TRBV19
size: .
D: .
J: TRBJ2-7

DNA: TGTGCCAGCAGTGCACAGGGGTCGAACACTGAAGCTTTCTTT
CDR3: CASSAQGSNTEAFF
V: TRBV2
size: .
D: TRBD1
J: TRBJ1-1

DNA: TGTGCCAGCAGCCAAGTCTGGGGGACATCACAGGGGTTGTTAAACGAGCAGTACTTC
CDR3: CASSQVWGTSQGLLNEQYF
V: TRBV4-2
size: .
D: TRBD1
J: TRBJ2-7

DNA: TGTGCCAGCAGTTACCTCCCAGATAATAATTCACCCCTCCACTTT
CDR3: CASSYLPDNNSPLHF
V: TRBV6-6
size: .
D: .
J: TRBJ1-6

DNA: TGCAGTGTACAATCAGGGATTTATGGCTACACCTTC
CDR3: CSVQSGIYGYTF
V: TRBV29-1
size: .
D: .
J: TRBJ1-2

DNA: TGCGCCACCAAAAGACAGGGGGCAGGCGGGGAGCTGTTTTTT
CDR3: CATKRQGAGGELFF
V: TRBV10-2
size: few
D: TRBD1
J: TRBJ2-2

DNA: TGCAGCGGCTCGAGGCGGAACACTGAAGCTTTCTTT
CDR3: CSGSRRNTEAFF
V: TRBV29-1
size: .
D: .
J: TRBJ1-1

DNA: TGTGCCAGCAGCACGGGCGGGCGGGGGCGAACTGAAGCTTTCTTT
CDR3: CASSTGGRGRTEAFF
V: TRBV6-6
size: .
D: .
J: TRBJ1-1

DNA: TGTGCCACCAGCAGAGAGGGGACTTACACAGATACGCAGTATTTT
CDR3: CATSREGTYTDTQYF
V: TRBV15
size: .
D: .
J: TRBJ2-3

DNA: TGCGCCAGCAGCTTGTACCCGGACAGGGAGGGGGATACGCAGTATTTT
CDR3: CASSLYPDREGDTQYF
V: TRBV5-1
size: .
D: .
J: TRBJ2-3

DNA: TGCGCCAGCAGCTTGGAGAAGGGGACAGGCCAAGAGACCCAGTACTTC
CDR3: CASSLEKGTGQETQYF
V: TRBV5-1
size: .
D: TRBD1
J: TRBJ2-5

DNA: TGTGCCAGCAGCCAAGAGCGGTGGGGGACTTACAGCTCCTATAATTCACCCCTCCACTTT
CDR3: CASSQERWGTYSSYNSPLHF
V: TRBV14
size: .
D: .
J: TRBJ1-6

DNA: TGTGCCAGCAGCGTGAAACGGGACAGGCGGTACGAGCAGTACTTC
CDR3: CASSVKRDRRYEQYF
V: TRBV9
size: .
D: TRBD1
J: TRBJ2-7

DNA: TGCAGTGCTAGTGGCGGACAGGGGGACGCCGGGGAGCTGTTTTTT
CDR3: CSASGGQGDAGELFF
V: TRBV20-1
size: .
D: TRBD1
J: TRBJ2-2

DNA: TGTGCTACCCTGAGGGGGGGGAGCTCCTACAATGAGCAGTTCTTC
CDR3: CATLRGGSSYNEQFF
V: TRBV7-9
size: .
D: .
J: TRBJ2-1

DNA: TGTGCCACCGGGGGGTACACAGATACGCAGTATTTT
CDR3: CATGGYTDTQYF
V: TRBV3-1/TRBV3-2
size: once
D: TRBD2
J: TRBJ2-3

DNA: TGTGCCAGCAGCCCATTGACAGGGGGCGCATTTGGCTACACCTTC
CDR3: CASSPLTGGAFGYTF
V: TRBV7-2
size: once
D: TRBD1
J: TRBJ1-2

DNA: TGTGCCAGCAGCGTTTGGGGACTAGCGGGCTTGAATGAGCAGTTCTTC
CDR3: CASSVWGLAGLNEQFF
V: TRBV9
size: .
D: TRBD2
J: TRBJ2-1

DNA: TGTGCCAGTACGACCGTGAGGGTATTGAACACCGGGGAGCTGTTTTTT
CDR3: CASTTVRVLNTGELFF
V: TRBV19
size: .
D: .
J: TRBJ2-2

DNA: TGCGCCAGCAGCCAAGAGGGCCGGGCAGGGGCGCTAGCTTTCTTT
CDR3: CASSQEGRAGALAFF
V: TRBV4-3
size: .
D: .
J: TRBJ1-1

DNA: TGTGCCAGCAGTTTATTCTCCCTCAGGGGGCCCGCTAGTGGCTACACCTTC
CDR3: CASSLFSLRGPASGYTF
V: TRBV28
size: .
D: TRBD1
J: TRBJ1-2

DNA: TGTGCCAGCAGCACAGGGGCCTCATCCCCCCAGCATTTT
CDR3: CASSTGASSPQHF
V: TRBV11-2
size: .
D: TRBD1
J: TRBJ1-5

DNA: TGTGCCTGGAGTGTACGTGGGGCAATAACTGAAGCTTTCTTT
CDR3: CAWSVRGAITEAFF
V: TRBV30
size: few
D: .
J: TRBJ1-1

DNA: TGCGCCAGCAGTCCAAAAATGGGACTAGCGGGGTTCCTACGCGAGCAGTACTTC
CDR3: CASSPKMGLAGFLREQYF
V: TRBV23-1
size: .
D: TRBD2
J: TRBJ2-7

DNA: TGTGCCAGCAGAGGGAGTAATGAAAAACTGTTTTTT
CDR3: CASRGSNEKLFF
V: TRBV5-5
size: once
D: .
J: TRBJ1-4

DNA: TGTGCCAGCAGTCCCCTCCTCGGGACAGCTCGCACAGATACGCAGTATTTT
CDR3: CASSPLLGTARTDTQYF
V: TRBV6-6
size: .
D: TRBD1
J: TRBJ2-3

DNA: TGTGCCAGCAACTCTCACCGGGGAAGCACTGAAGCTTTCTTT
CDR3: CASNSHRGSTEAFF
V: TRBV27
size: many
D: .
J: TRBJ1-1

DNA: TGTGCCAGCAGTCCCCAGATCTCTGGAAACACCATATATTTT
CDR3: CASSPQISGNTIYF
V: TRBV6-5
size: .
D: .
J: TRBJ1-3

DNA: TGCAGCGTTGATAGGGGACAGGACACTGAAGCTTTCTTT
CDR3: CSVDRGQDTEAFF
V: TRBV29-1
size: .
D: TRBD1
J: TRBJ1-1

DNA: TGTGCCAGCAGCGGGACCGGGACTAGCGGATTCACAGATACGCAGTATTTT
CDR3: CASSGTGTSGFTDTQYF
V: TRBV9
size: .
D: TRBD2
J: TRBJ2-3

DNA: TGTGCCACCTCGACAGGCTTGAGCTCCTACGAGCAGTACTTC
CDR3: CATSTGLSSYEQYF
V: TRBV2
size: .
D: .
J: TRBJ2-7

DNA: TGTGCCAGCACCTCGGGACAGAAGATGAACACTGAAGCTTTCTTT
CDR3: CASTSGQKMNTEAFF
V: TRBV28
size: few
D: TRBD1
J: TRBJ1-1

DNA: TGTGCCAGCAGCGCCGACAGTGGTACCTACAATGAGCAGTTCTTC
CDR3: CASSADSGTYNEQFF
V: TRBV9
size: .
D: .
J: TRBJ2-1

DNA: TGTGCTAGTGGTTTGGTCGCGCTCTCAGCGGGGGAGCAGTTCTTC
CDR3: CASGLVALSAGEQFF
V: TRBV12-5
size: .
D: TRBD2
J: TRBJ2-1

DNA: TGTGCCAGCAGTTTCCTAGCGGGAGTGGGCTACGAGCAGTACTTC
CDR3: CASSFLAGVGYEQYF
V: TRBV27
size: few
D: TRBD2
J: TRBJ2-7

DNA: TGTGCCAGCAGCTTAGTAGCTAGCGGTTATGCCTACGAGCAGTACTTC
CDR3: CASSLVASGYAYEQYF
V: TRBV7-2
size: .
D: TRBD2
J: TRBJ2-7

DNA: TGTGCCAGCAGTACAGGGGATACGCAGTATTTT
CDR3: CASSTGDTQYF
V: TRBV6-6
size: .
D: .
J: TRBJ2-3

DNA: TGTGCCAGTAGTATAGACAGGTTTGGCTACACCTTC
CDR3: CASSIDRFGYTF
V: TRBV19
size: once
D: .
J: TRBJ1-2

DNA: TGTGCCAGCAGCTTAAACGGGGGGAGTGAGCAGTTCTTC
CDR3: CASSLNGGSEQFF
V: TRBV7-3
size: once
D: TRBD2
J: TRBJ2-1

DNA: TGTGCCAGCAGTCTCCGAGTCGCTGAAGCTTTCTTT
CDR3: CASSLRVAEAFF
V: TRBV28
size: few
D: .
J: TRBJ1-1

DNA: TGTGCCAGCAAGAAGGGGACTAGCGGGAGCTACAATGAGCAGTTCTTC
CDR3: CASKKGTSGSYNEQFF
V: TRBV27
size: .
D: TRBD2
J: TRBJ2-1

DNA: TGCGCCAGCAGCCATGGTCAGGTCTCTGGAAACACCATATATTTT
CDR3: CASSHGQVSGNTIYF
V: TRBV4-3
size: .
D: .
J: TRBJ1-3

DNA: TGCGCCAGCAGCTTGGGACACGACAGGGGATTTAATGAAAAACTGTTTTTT
CDR3: CASSLGHDRGFNEKLFF
V: TRBV5-1
size: .
D: TRBD1
J: TRBJ1-4

DNA: TGTGCCAGCAGCCGGGCTAGCGGTTCCTACAATGAGCAGTTCTTC
CDR3: CASSRASGSYNEQFF
V: TRBV27
size: .
D: TRBD2
J: TRBJ2-1